This TCR beta chain was documented in a study of cytomegalovirus exposure and HLA in healthy donors. Study context: Findings of an earlier analysis included roughly 120 million unique TCR beta sequences from some 190 million T cells.

Overall study results and limits: A later analysis showed TCR association rates differing by HLA locus, peaking at DRB1 and lowest at HLA-C.

Germline lookup yields CDR1 MDHEN and CDR2 SYDVKM. V was trimmed by 5 bases and J by 7 bases, leaving 24 bases between them. The CDR3 contains 16 residues. Amplification used 60 Vbeta primers and 13 Jbeta primers. Using immunoSEQ multiplex PCR, the repertoire was profiled, and TCRdb retains in-frame clones only, with some absent. In the table there are 50,000 to 55,000 clones, about 70% of which are singletons. In regard to this clone: As yet, its antigen is unknown.

This TCR was sampled from a woman in her fifties or sixties in good health and CMV-seropositive. The chain uses TRBV28 and TRBJ2-7; no firm D call. The sample was PBMCs. CDR3 bases: TGTGCCAGCAGTACTATAATCCCCTACCTTTTTCTAGAGCAGTACTTC. Translation: CASSTIIPYLFLEQYF. Full variable domain (rest looked up from reference TRBV28 and TRBJ2-7): DVKVTQSSRYLVKRTGEKVFLECVQDMDHENMFWYRQDPGLGLRLIYFSYDVKMKEKGDIPEGYSVSREKKERFSLILESASTNQTSMYLCASSTIIPYLFLEQYFGPGTRLTVT.